This TCR beta chain was identified in a study of beta chain features in type 1 diabetes. This clone appeared a few times. The antigen remains undetermined. One heparinised blood draw averaging approximately 120 mL was given by each donor. It was via CD45RO/CCR7/CD25/CD127/CD95/CD27 that CD4+ naive, central memory, regulatory and stem cell-like memory cells were sorted. The length of the CDR3 is 16 residues. V was trimmed by 1 base and J by 1 base, leaving 11 bases between them. Per germline, CDR1 SGHTA and CDR2 FQGNSA. Expressed TCRB transcripts were sequenced because the entire RNA isolate underwent reverse transcription. Data came from immunoSEQ multiplex PCR; TCRdb stores just in-frame clones and leaves some out. The sample lists 450,000 to 550,000 clones, approximately 28% occurring once. Findings and caveats of the study: Still unanswered here is whether HLA type influences TCRB rearrangement. When VDJ junctions were examined, type 1 diabetes patients showed fewer insertions and more deletions.

This sequence joins TRBV7-2 and TRBJ2-4; D ambiguous. The source material was naive CD4+ T cells from blood. This clonotype was obtained from a young man in good health. The CDR3, as DNA: TGTGCCAGCAGCTTAGGTCTGGCGGTGGCCAAAAACATTCAGTACTTC. Translating it yields CASSLGLAVAKNIQYF. Full variable domain (rest looked up from reference TRBV7-2 and TRBJ2-4): GAGVSQSPSNKVTEKGKDVELRCDPISGHTALYWYRQSLGQGLEFLIYFQGNSAPDKSGLPSDRFSAERTGGSVSTLTIQRTQQEDSAVYLCASSLGLAVAKNIQYFGAGTRLSVL.